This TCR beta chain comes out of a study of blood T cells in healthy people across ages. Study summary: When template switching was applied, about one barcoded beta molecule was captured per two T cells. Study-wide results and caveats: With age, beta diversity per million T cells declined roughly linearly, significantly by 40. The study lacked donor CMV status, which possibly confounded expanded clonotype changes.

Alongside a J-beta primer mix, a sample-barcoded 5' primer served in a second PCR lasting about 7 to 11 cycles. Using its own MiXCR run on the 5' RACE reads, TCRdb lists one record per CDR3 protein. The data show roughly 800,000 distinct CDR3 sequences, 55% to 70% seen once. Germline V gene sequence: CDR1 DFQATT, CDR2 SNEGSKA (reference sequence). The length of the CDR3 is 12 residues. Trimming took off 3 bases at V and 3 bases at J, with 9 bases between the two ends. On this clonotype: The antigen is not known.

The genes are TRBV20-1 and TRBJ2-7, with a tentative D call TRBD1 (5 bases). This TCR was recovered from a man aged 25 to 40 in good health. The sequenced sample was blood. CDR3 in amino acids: CSASSDIYEQYF. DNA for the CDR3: TGCAGTGCTAGTTCGGACATCTACGAGCAGTACTTC.